One T cell receptor beta chain is described in this entry. Its cognate antigen is unknown. These data originate in a study of Ad26.COV2.S vaccination and SARS-CoV-2 variants. Study context: Once, or twice with 56 days between doses, Ad26.COV2.S was given intramuscularly.

Sequenced by immunoSEQ multiplex PCR; TCRdb stores in-frame clones only, minus some. There are some 290,000 clones in the sample; around four fifths occur only once, and 2% to 2.5% lies in the top ten. Study-wide findings and caveats: Vaccine recipients and placebo recipients showed similar non-spike TCR breadth. The placebo group had lower spike-specific TCR breadth than the vaccine recipients did.

The CDR3 contains 12 residues. V gave up 1 base and J gave up 7 bases, with 5 bases separating them. Germline V gene sequence: CDR1 LGHNA, CDR2 YNFKEQ. Regarding treatment: 15 to 20 received Ad26.COV2.S at low or high dose, single or two shots; 5 received placebo; per-sample allocation not given. All samples were drawn on day 63, counting from the first vaccine or placebo injection. An Ad26 vector that expressed Wuhan-strain SARS-CoV-2 spike constituted the vaccine. This sequence joins TRBV4-2 and TRBJ2-1; no clear D gene. Sequenced material: peripheral blood, taken in a trial of Ad26.COV2.S vaccine versus placebo. This TCR was sampled from a person between 18 and 65 years old who received the Ad26.COV2.S COVID-19 vaccine or a placebo. The CDR3, as DNA: TGTGCCAGCAGCCAAGGGGCAAATGAGCAGTTCTTC. Translating it yields CASSQGANEQFF.